This T cell receptor beta chain was recovered during a study of regulatory T cells in long-lasting Graves disease. Time point noted: newly diagnosed GD, antithyroid drugs for less than 3 months. The TCR library was made from RNA that had been extracted from PBMCs in TRIzol. Roughly 9 milliliters of peripheral blood were taken and placed in EDTA tubes. The CDR3 contains 14 residues. The germline V gene has CDR1 SGHRS and CDR2 YFSETQ. V was pared by 4 bases and J by 0 bases, with 7 bases between. Assembly of TCR beta libraries relied on iRepertoire HTBI primers together with Arm-PCR of CDR3 regions. TCRdb recomputed calls from the multiplex PCR reads with MiXCR, one row per CDR3 protein. The table has roughly 500,000 distinct CDR3 sequences, roughly 14% seen once. These same data were also listed under a study on T cells in Graves' hyperthyroidism and ophthalmopathy.

The receptor was derived from a man aged 25-40 years with Graves disease. The sequencing used peripheral blood mononuclear cells (PBMCs), collected at new diagnosis, from a patient treated with antithyroid drugs. The chain uses TRBV5-1 and TRBJ1-4, with unresolved D. The CDR3 spells CASSRSATNEKLFF. The CDR3 coding sequence is TGCGCCAGCAGCAGGTCAGCAACTAATGAAAAACTGTTTTTT.